The text below deals with one T cell receptor beta chain. Its target is not known. The data originate from a study of beta chain features in type 1 diabetes. Study-level points and caveats: The question of HLA type influencing TCRB rearrangement was one that remained unresolved here. Type 1 diabetes patients had moderately but significantly shorter TCRB CDR3s in all four CD4+ subsets.

The sequenced template was cDNA made from the entire isolated RNA. Libraries were prepared by immunoSEQ multiplex PCR; TCRdb keeps only in-frame clonotypes and omits some of them. The profile shows under 350,000 clones, 13% to 15% of them singletons. The authors took one heparinised blood draw, averaging approximately 0.12 L, from each donor. The receptor's source is a man in his thirties or forties with type 1 diabetes. Input material: naive CD4+ T cells from blood.

The CDR3 DNA reads as TGTGCCAGCAGTTACAGTGAAGCTTTCTTT. This sequence encodes CASSYSEAFF. The rearrangement links TRBV2 to TRBJ1-1; D gene unclear. V lost 5 bases to trimming and J lost 7 bases, with 5 bases between them. The CDR3 has 10 amino acids. CDR1 is SNHLY, CDR2 FYNNEI, per germline.